This is a list of T cell receptor beta chains from one sample in a study of blood T cell repertoires in COVID-19. Sequenced by immunoSEQ multiplex PCR; TCRdb stores in-frame clones only, minus some. Of 57,000 or so clones in the sample, approximately 84% were seen once. Sequenced sample: peripheral blood. These receptors all come from a human donor in a cohort sampled during active COVID-19. CDR3s include the opening cysteine and the closing phenylalanine or tryptophan. The order of the fields is V gene, D gene, J gene, clone size, CDR3 DNA, CDR3 protein. D genes are given only for firm matches. Size is stated for part of the rows, as once, few or many counts, or as a class when the clone is expanded.

>TRBV15|-|TRBJ1-1|once
TGTGCCACCAGCAGTAGAACAGGGATGACCGCCGAAGCTTTCTTT
CATSSRTGMTAEAFF
>TRBV7-9|TRBD1|TRBJ1-2|many
TGTGCCAGCAGCTTAGCCCGGGACAGGATCCTCTATGGCTACACCTTC
CASSLARDRILYGYTF
>TRBV19|-|TRBJ1-5|-
TGTGCCAGTAAAGTCATCGGGGGTCGGCAGCCCCAGCATTTT
CASKVIGGRQPQHF
>TRBV4-2|-|TRBJ1-4|-
TGTGCCAGCAGCCAAAAGGCAGGGGCGCAAGGGAATGAAAAACTGTTTTTT
CASSQKAGAQGNEKLFF
>TRBV23-1|TRBD1|TRBJ1-5|-
TGCGCCAGCGGAAAACAGGGGAACAATCAGCCCCAGCATTTT
CASGKQGNNQPQHF
>TRBV19|-|TRBJ1-5|-
TGTGCCAGTAGTATAGACTTAGATAGCAATCAGCCCCAGCATTTT
CASSIDLDSNQPQHF
>TRBV18|TRBD1|TRBJ2-2|-
TGTGCCAGCTCACCACCGAGGACAGGGGCGTCCGGGGAGCTGTTTTTT
CASSPPRTGASGELFF
>TRBV7-7|TRBD2|TRBJ2-3|-
TGTGCCAGCAGCTTAGCCGGGGGGAGCACAGATACGCAGTATTTT
CASSLAGGSTDTQYF
>TRBV24-1|TRBD1|TRBJ2-7|-
TGTGCCACCAGTGATCGGCTGGACAGGGGTCGGGAGCAGTACTTC
CATSDRLDRGREQYF
>TRBV28|TRBD1|TRBJ2-5|-
TGTGCCAGCAGTTCTCCCCGACAGGGCCAAACTCAAGAGACCCAGTACTTC
CASSSPRQGQTQETQYF
>TRBV2|-|TRBJ1-4|-
TGTGCCAGCATTCCAGGGGAAACTAATGAAAAACTGTTTTTT
CASIPGETNEKLFF
>TRBV28|-|TRBJ2-7|-
TGTGCCAGCAGTCGTAACGAGCAGTACTTC
CASSRNEQYF
>TRBV14|-|TRBJ1-4|-
TGTGCCAGCAGCCAAGATATTGAGGAAGCGGACAGCGGTGAAAAACTGTTTTTT
CASSQDIEEADSGEKLFF
>TRBV19|-|TRBJ1-2|-
TGTGCCAGTAGCGGAGAATGGGGGCCCACTAACTATGGCTACACCTTC
CASSGEWGPTNYGYTF
>TRBV20-1|-|TRBJ1-5|-
TGCAGTGCTAGTGAGCAGGTCAATCAGCCCCAGCATTTT
CSASEQVNQPQHF
>TRBV27|TRBD2|TRBJ2-7|-
TGTGCCAGCAGTCTTTCAAGCGGGACCTCCTACGAGCAGTACTTC
CASSLSSGTSYEQYF
>TRBV28|-|TRBJ1-3|-
TGTGCCAGCAGTGACAGCTCTGGAAACACCATATATTTT
CASSDSSGNTIYF
>TRBV7-8|-|TRBJ2-1|-
TGTGCCAGCAGCTTAGCGCGGCTACGAGAGCAGTTCTTC
CASSLARLREQFF
>TRBV7-3|TRBD2|TRBJ2-1|-
TGTGCCAGCAGCTCCCTAGCGGGAGCATTTGGGGAGCAGTTCTTC
CASSSLAGAFGEQFF
>TRBV7-9|TRBD2|TRBJ2-1|-
TGTGCCAGCAGCCCCAAGCCCCTAGCGGGAGGGCCTGATGAGCAGTTCTTC
CASSPKPLAGGPDEQFF
>TRBV5-4|-|TRBJ2-5|-
TGTGCCAGCAGCTCCCCTCGGAGGGGAGAGGAGACCCAGTACTTC
CASSSPRRGEETQYF
>TRBV6-6|-|TRBJ1-4|few
TGTGCCAGCAGTTACGGCGGATCTAATGAAAAACTGTTTTTT
CASSYGGSNEKLFF
>TRBV6-2/TRBV6-3|-|TRBJ1-6|-
TGTGCCAGCAGTGACCAGGTCGATAATTCACCCCTCCACTTT
CASSDQVDNSPLHF
>TRBV9|-|TRBJ2-3|-
TGTGCCAGCAGCGTTAGGACAGCAGATACGCAGTATTTT
CASSVRTADTQYF
>TRBV27|TRBD1|TRBJ2-1|-
TGTGCCAGCACGACGGACAGGATGTACAATGAGCAGTTCTTC
CASTTDRMYNEQFF
>TRBV4-2|TRBD1|TRBJ1-1|once
TGTGCCAGCAGCCCGAGGGACAGGGGATATGGAAACACTGAAGCTTTCTTT
CASSPRDRGYGNTEAFF
>TRBV14|TRBD2|TRBJ2-1|-
TGTGCCAGCAGCCCCCGGAGGCTAGCGGGAGACGGGGGATCCAATGAGCAGTTCTTC
CASSPRRLAGDGGSNEQFF
>TRBV18|-|TRBJ1-4|-
TGTGCCAGCTCACCGTCGGGACATAATGAAAAACTGTTTTTT
CASSPSGHNEKLFF
>TRBV2|TRBD1|TRBJ1-5|-
TGTGCCAGCAGACAAACAGGGGAGCAGCCCCAGCATTTT
CASRQTGEQPQHF
>TRBV27|TRBD2|TRBJ2-1|-
TGTGCCAGCTCCGGGACTAGGATGAGCAATGAGCAGTTCTTC
CASSGTRMSNEQFF
>TRBV9|-|TRBJ2-6|-
TGTGCCAGCAGCGCCCGACTGGGGGCCAACGTCCTGACTTTC
CASSARLGANVLTF
>TRBV11-3|-|TRBJ2-1|-
TGTGCCAGCAGCTTAGGACAATTACCCTACAATGAGCAGTTCTTC
CASSLGQLPYNEQFF
>TRBV4-3|-|TRBJ1-3|once
TGCGCCAGCAGCCCCTCGGACAGCCAAGGAAACACCATATATTTT
CASSPSDSQGNTIYF
>TRBV7-3|TRBD2|TRBJ2-3|-
TGTGCCAGCAGCTTAACTGCTAGCGGGTCCTCTAGCACAGATACGCAGTATTTT
CASSLTASGSSSTDTQYF
>TRBV10-2|-|TRBJ1-1|-
TGCGCCACCCACGGGGGGAACACTGAAGCTTTCTTT
CATHGGNTEAFF
>TRBV7-8|TRBD1|TRBJ1-1|-
TGTGCCAGCAGCTTAGGAGACAGGGGTTCTACTGAAGCTTTCTTT
CASSLGDRGSTEAFF
>TRBV28|TRBD1|TRBJ2-7|-
TGTGCCAGCAGTTCATTCGGACAGGCCTCCTACGAGCAGTACTTC
CASSSFGQASYEQYF
>TRBV6-6|-|TRBJ2-7|-
TGTGCCAGCAGTTACGAGGGTGCCAGACCCCCGGGGTTC
CASSYEGARPPGF
>TRBV28|-|TRBJ1-3|-
TGTGCCCGCCAGGGACACCCCTCTGGAAACACCATATATTTT
CARQGHPSGNTIYF
>TRBV28|-|TRBJ1-5|few
TGTGCCAGCAGGCCCAGGGTTAGGGGGAATCAGCCCCAGCATTTT
CASRPRVRGNQPQHF
>TRBV9|TRBD2|TRBJ2-1|-
TGTGCCAGCAGCGCAACTAGCGGGGGGTACAATGAGCAGTTCTTC
CASSATSGGYNEQFF
>TRBV11-2|TRBD2|TRBJ2-3|-
TGTGCCAGCAGCTCTTCGACTAGCGGGAAAAGTGGGTTT
CASSSSTSGKSGF